This TCR beta chain was identified in a study of CD8+ T cells in alopecia areata. Notes on the study in general: Especially in alopecia totalis/universalis, lesional scalp showed greater clonality than normal scalp did.

For this clone: Its antigen is unknown.

The authors extracted RNA and reverse transcribed it into cDNA as the sequencing template. Data came from immunoSEQ multiplex PCR; TCRdb stores just in-frame clones and leaves some out. The sample records more than 150,000 clones, 50% to 75% being singletons. The starting material was CD4+ T cells sorted from blood, obtained at week 0. This sequence originates from a human donor with alopecia areata.

The CDR3 nucleotides read TGTGCCTGGAGTTACGGACAGGGGGACTACACCTTC. It is translated as CAWSYGQGDYTF. This chain joins TRBV30 and TRBJ1-2; 10 nucleotides match TRBD1. CDR3 size: 12 residues. From germline, CDR1 is GTSNPN and CDR2 SVGIG (reference sequence). V lost 2 bases to trimming and J lost 10 bases; unmatched junction nucleotides: 4.